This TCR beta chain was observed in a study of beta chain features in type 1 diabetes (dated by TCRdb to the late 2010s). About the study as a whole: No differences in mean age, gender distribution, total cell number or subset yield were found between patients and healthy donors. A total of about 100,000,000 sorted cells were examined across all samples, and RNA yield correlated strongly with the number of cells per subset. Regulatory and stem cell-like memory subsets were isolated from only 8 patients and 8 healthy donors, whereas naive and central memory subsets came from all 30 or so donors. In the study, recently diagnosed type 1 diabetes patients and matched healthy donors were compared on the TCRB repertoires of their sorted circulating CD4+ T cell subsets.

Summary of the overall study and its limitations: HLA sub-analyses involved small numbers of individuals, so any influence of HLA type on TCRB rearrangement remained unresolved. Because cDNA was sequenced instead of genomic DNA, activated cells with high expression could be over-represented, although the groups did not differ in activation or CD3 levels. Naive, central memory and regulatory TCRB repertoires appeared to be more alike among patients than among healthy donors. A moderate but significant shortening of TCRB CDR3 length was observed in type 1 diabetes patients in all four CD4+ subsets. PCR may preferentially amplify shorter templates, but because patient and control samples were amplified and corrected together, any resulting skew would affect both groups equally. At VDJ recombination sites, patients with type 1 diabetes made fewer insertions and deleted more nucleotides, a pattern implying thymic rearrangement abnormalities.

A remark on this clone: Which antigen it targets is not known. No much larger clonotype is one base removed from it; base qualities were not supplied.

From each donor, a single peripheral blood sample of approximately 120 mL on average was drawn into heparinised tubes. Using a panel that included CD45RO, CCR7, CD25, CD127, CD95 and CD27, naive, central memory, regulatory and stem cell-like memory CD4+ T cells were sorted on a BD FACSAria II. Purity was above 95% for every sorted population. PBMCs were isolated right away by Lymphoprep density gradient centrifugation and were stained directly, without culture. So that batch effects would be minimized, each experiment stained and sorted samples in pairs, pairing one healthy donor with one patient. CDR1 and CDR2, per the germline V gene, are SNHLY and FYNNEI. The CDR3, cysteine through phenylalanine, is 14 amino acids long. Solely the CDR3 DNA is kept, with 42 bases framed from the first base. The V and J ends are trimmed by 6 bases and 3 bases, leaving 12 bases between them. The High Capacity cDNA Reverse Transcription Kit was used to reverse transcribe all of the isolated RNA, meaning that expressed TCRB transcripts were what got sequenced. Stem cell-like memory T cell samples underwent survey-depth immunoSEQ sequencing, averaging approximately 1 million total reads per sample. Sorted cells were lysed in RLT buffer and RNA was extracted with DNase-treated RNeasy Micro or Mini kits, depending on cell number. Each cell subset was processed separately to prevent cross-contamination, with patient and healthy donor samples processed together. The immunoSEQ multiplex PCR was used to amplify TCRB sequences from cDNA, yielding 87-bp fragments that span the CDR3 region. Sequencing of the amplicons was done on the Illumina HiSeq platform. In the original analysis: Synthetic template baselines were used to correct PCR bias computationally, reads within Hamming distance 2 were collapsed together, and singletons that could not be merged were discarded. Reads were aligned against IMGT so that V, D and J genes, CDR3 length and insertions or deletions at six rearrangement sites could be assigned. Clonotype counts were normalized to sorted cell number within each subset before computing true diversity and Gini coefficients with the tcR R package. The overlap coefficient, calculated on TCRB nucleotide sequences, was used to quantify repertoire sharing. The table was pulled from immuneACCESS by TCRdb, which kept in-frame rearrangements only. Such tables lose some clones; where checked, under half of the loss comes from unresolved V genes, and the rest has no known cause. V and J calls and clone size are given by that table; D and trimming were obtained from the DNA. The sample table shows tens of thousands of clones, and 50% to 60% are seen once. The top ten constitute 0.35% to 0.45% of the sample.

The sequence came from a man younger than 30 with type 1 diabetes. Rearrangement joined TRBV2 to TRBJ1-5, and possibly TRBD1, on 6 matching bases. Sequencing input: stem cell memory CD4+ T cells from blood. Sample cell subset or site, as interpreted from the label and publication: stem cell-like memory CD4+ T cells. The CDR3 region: CASRVDSLNQPQHF. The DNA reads TGTGCCAGCAGGGTGGACAGTCTCAATCAGCCCCAGCATTTT.